This T cell receptor beta chain was identified during a study of blood T cell repertoires in COVID-19. V dropped 5 bases and J dropped 9; count of bases not matched to a gene: 12. The germline gives CDR1 MDHEN, CDR2 SYDVKM. The CDR3 has 15 residues. Participants were aged about 18 to 95 years, lived in under 30 US areas, and enrolled virtually. Recovered participants had two consecutive negative NP/OP PCR tests, healthcare professional clearance, or symptom resolution. Sequencing was performed with immunoSEQ multiplex PCR; in TCRdb, only in-frame clones are kept and a portion is missing. The sample records about 200,000 clones, approximately 82% being singletons.

The V and J genes are TRBV28 and TRBJ2-1, with TRBD2 matching 8 bases. The sequence came from a man in his forties who had recovered from COVID-19. Sequencing input: PBMCs or T cells enriched from blood (not recorded which). In DNA, the CDR3 is TGTGCCAGCAGTCCCCGGGGAGCGGGAGTTGCTGAGCAGTTCTTC. Its translation: CASSPRGAGVAEQFF.